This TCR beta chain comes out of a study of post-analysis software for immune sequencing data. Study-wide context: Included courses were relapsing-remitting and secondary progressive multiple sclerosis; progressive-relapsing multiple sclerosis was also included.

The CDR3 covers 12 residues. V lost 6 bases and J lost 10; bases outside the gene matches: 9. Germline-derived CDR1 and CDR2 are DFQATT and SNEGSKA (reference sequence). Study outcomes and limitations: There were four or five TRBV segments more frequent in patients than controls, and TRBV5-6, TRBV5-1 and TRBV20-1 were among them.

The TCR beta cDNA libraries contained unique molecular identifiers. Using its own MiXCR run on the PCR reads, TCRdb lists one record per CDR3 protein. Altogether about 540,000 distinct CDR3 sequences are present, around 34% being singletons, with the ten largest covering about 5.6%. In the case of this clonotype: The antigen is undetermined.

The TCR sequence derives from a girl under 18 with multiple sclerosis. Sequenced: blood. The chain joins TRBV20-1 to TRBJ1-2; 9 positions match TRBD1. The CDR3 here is CSATGDRETYTF. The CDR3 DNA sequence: TGCAGTGCCACAGGGGACAGGGAAACCTACACCTTC.